This T cell receptor (beta chain) is from a study of post-analysis software for immune sequencing data. Study background: Clinical courses comprised relapsing-remitting, secondary progressive and progressive-relapsing multiple sclerosis. General study points: Controls significantly exceeded multiple sclerosis patients in normalized Chao1 diversity. Strong co-clustering by F measure linked samples that shared a preparation batch. Patients had higher frequencies than controls of five or six TRBV segments, including TRBV5-6, TRBV5-1 and TRBV20-1.

cDNA libraries of TCR beta carried unique molecular identifiers. The yield from roughly 1 to 10 million T cells was around 500,000 cDNA molecules in total. TCRdb fed the PCR reads into MiXCR, producing one record per CDR3 protein. The data hold about 430,000 distinct CDR3 sequences, with over 30% observed a single time. This clonotype was found a few times. Antigen: not known. This CDR3 has 15 amino acids. Germline assignment: CDR1 SGHTA and CDR2 FQGNSA. V shed 5 bases, J shed 4 bases, and the junction held 9 bases outside the gene matches. The V and J genes are TRBV7-2 and TRBJ2-7, with 9 bases aligning to TRBD2. The source of this sequence is a girl under 10 years old with multiple sclerosis. Source material: blood. CDR3: CASSLEGLAIYEQYF. The CDR3 DNA follows: TGTGCCAGCAGCCTAGAGGGACTAGCAATTTACGAGCAGTACTTC.